The rows below give T cell receptor beta chains drawn from one sample of a study of OX40 agonist ivuxolimab in advanced cancers. Data came from immunoSEQ multiplex PCR; TCRdb stores just in-frame clones and leaves some out. The repertoire includes about 58,000 clones, about 87% of them detected once, and roughly 3% sits in the top ten. The sample here was CD4+ or CD8+ T cells sorted from blood, taken in a trial of the OX40 agonist ivuxolimab. These receptors came from an adult with an advanced solid tumor such as melanoma, head and neck, liver or kidney cancer. CDR3s include the opening cysteine and the closing phenylalanine or tryptophan.

v_gene	j_gene	CDR3aa
TRBV19	TRBJ2-5	CASSKTPYGGTQYF
TRBV27	TRBJ2-3	CASSPGLGTDTQYF
TRBV7-9	TRBJ1-4	CASSRSLGTTGEKLFF
TRBV5-8	TRBJ1-1	CASSLGYFHTEAFF
TRBV5-1	TRBJ2-2	CASSVESTGELFF
TRBV2	TRBJ2-1	CASSTRLLADNEQFF
TRBV5-1	TRBJ2-6	CASSFHPAGANVLTF
TRBV6-6	TRBJ2-7	CASSYGYTDYEQYF
TRBV6-5	TRBJ2-3	CASSPAGGGLATQYF
TRBV27	TRBJ2-1	CASSLKWGVGGTREQFF
TRBV5-4	TRBJ1-4	CASSLDMAENEKLFF
TRBV29-1	TRBJ2-3	CSVREGSPSTDTQYF
TRBV13	TRBJ2-1	CASSARRTGFLAVNEQFF
TRBV19	TRBJ1-3	CASSTGESGNTIYF
TRBV14	TRBJ1-3	CASSQAIGTGNTIYF
TRBV25-1	TRBJ2-7	CASSAAGTLAEQYF
TRBV28	TRBJ2-7	CASSLQAHEQYF
TRBV6-5	TRBJ2-1	CASSKTGTGFEQFF
TRBV2	TRBJ2-1	CASSQREGLREQFF
TRBV7-2	TRBJ2-1	CASSSDRLARNEQFF
TRBV5-5	TRBJ2-7	CASSLDLAGRTYEQYF
TRBV10-3	TRBJ2-7	CAISLTGSAYEQYF
TRBV19	TRBJ2-5	CASSTQETQYF
TRBV28	TRBJ2-7	CASTTFARGFYEQYF
TRBV4-1	TRBJ1-2	CASSHRQGGYGYTF
TRBV30	TRBJ1-5	CAWGDGGSAQPQHF
TRBV5-1	TRBJ2-1	CASSLRTGADNEQFF
TRBV6-6	TRBJ1-3	CASSNPRDAGNTIYF
TRBV5-4	TRBJ1-3	CASSLGSSFSGNTIYF
TRBV28	TRBJ2-7	CASTAGQSYEQYF
TRBV10-3	TRBJ1-2	CAISLGTGPNYGYTF
TRBV19	TRBJ2-7	CATTRDRASYEQYF
TRBV4-2	TRBJ1-5	CASSFQGASVGNQPQHF
TRBV28	TRBJ2-2	CASSLHGGGPNTGELFF
TRBV6-1	TRBJ1-2	CASSETMQGRYGYTF
TRBV7-7	TRBJ2-5	CASSSGHGWETQYF
TRBV5-1	TRBJ1-2	CASSSSGGGYGYTF
TRBV5-1	TRBJ2-5	CASSLAPRETQYF
TRBV5-6	TRBJ2-7	CASSPQGLAFSYEQYF
TRBV10-3	TRBJ2-1	CAISSQLTSGGGNEQFF